The 15 T cell receptor beta chains below come from one sample, sequenced in a study of beta chain features in type 1 diabetes. Isolated RNA was reverse transcribed in full, so expressed TCRB transcripts were sequenced. TCRdb's copy holds only in-frame clones and misses some; the assay was immunoSEQ multiplex PCR. The sample lists about 240,000 clones, 27% seen once, with approximately 4% in the top ten. The sequencing sample was made of central memory CD4+ T cells from blood. These receptor sequences come from a man aged 25-40 years in good health.

The chain uses TRBV7-9 and TRBJ2-1, with TRBD2 matching 13 bases. CDR3 length: 15 residues. The J segment lost 7 bases and the V segment lost 5 bases, leaving 5 bases of the junction unmatched. Germline V lookup: CDR1 SEHNR, CDR2 FQNEAQ (reference sequence). The CDR3 nucleotides read TGTGCCAGCAGCCCACTAGCGGGGGGGCTAAATGAGCAGTTCTTC. Translation: CASSPLAGGLNEQFF.

J is TRBJ2-4 and V is TRBV7-2; D gene ambiguous. The CDR3 consists of 14 residues. The germline CDR1 and CDR2 sequences are SGHTA and FQGNSA. V shed 5 bases and J shed 0 bases, with 8 bases lying between them. CDR3: CASSHPGAKNIQYF. DNA of the CDR3: TGTGCCAGCAGCCACCCGGGAGCCAAAAACATTCAGTACTTC.

Turning to this clone: A read error is the likely source, as a far larger clone sits one nucleotide away. The V gene is TRBV18, the J gene TRBJ2-7; a weak D match, TRBD1 (7 bases). Per the germline V gene, CDR1 is KGHSH and CDR2 is LQKENI. CDR3 length equals 13 residues. V was cut by 8 bases and J by 0 bases, with 11 bases left in between. CDR3 sequence reads: CASARDSSYEQYF. DNA of the CDR3: TGTGCCAGCGCGCGGGACAGCTCCTACGAGCAGTACTTC. Full variable domain (remainder filled in from reference TRBV18 and TRBJ2-7): NAGVMQNPRHLVRRRGQEARLRCSPMKGHSHVYWYRQLPEEGLKFMVYLQKENIIDESGMPKERFSAEFPKEGPSILRIQQVVRGDSAAYFCASARDSSYEQYFGPGTRLTVT.

This clone was counted a single time. The chain combines TRBV29-1 with TRBJ2-3; 8 nucleotides match TRBD1. The V gene end was trimmed by 4 bases and the J gene end by 1 base; junction bases not matched to a gene: 4. Germline-derived CDR1 and CDR2 are SQVTM and ANQGSEA. The CDR3 length is 14 residues. The CDR3 DNA reads TGCAGCGTTGCCACGACAGGGGGCACAGATACGCAGTATTTT. Amino acid sequence: CSVATTGGTDTQYF.

This clone was counted only a few times. Other DNA sequences in the same sample also yield this CDR3. The rearrangement uses TRBV10-3 and TRBJ1-1; no clear D. The CDR3 is 13 amino acids. CDR1 is ENHRY, CDR2 SYGVKD, per germline. V lost 4 bases and J lost 3, with 9 bases in between. CDR3 sequence: CAISAGRDTEAFF. The CDR3 region has the DNA TGTGCCATCAGTGCGGGGAGGGACACTGAAGCTTTCTTT.

Remarks on this clone: A single base is all that separates this from a far larger clone, so a read error is likely. V and J are TRBV7-2 and TRBJ1-6; weak D call: TRBD1 (5 bases). Germline CDR1 reads SGHTA; CDR2 reads FQGNSA. This CDR3 contains 17 residues. CDR3 region: CARSLDRGASYNSPLHF. Written as DNA, the CDR3 is TGTGCCCGCAGCTTAGATCGAGGGGCATCCTATAATTCACCCCTCCACTTT.

This clone was detected a few times. The V call is TRBV10-3, the J call TRBJ2-2; no firm D call. The length of the CDR3 is 14 residues. Looked up from germline, CDR1 is ENHRY and CDR2 is SYGVKD. V was shortened by 6 bases and J by 0 bases, with 8 bases between the two germline ends. As DNA, the CDR3 is TGTGCCATCAGACCTCACTCGAACACCGGGGAGCTGTTTTTT. It specifies CAIRPHSNTGELFF.

The sample holds a few counts of this clone. This chain uses TRBV27 with TRBJ2-3; TRBD2 matches at 7 bases. Germline V CDR1 and CDR2: MNHEY, SMNVEV (reference sequence). CDR3 size: 19 residues. V lost 1 base and J lost 1; bases outside the gene matches: 14. The CDR3, as DNA: TGTGCCAGCAGTTTATACGCTAGCGGTGACTTCCCCGGCACAGATACGCAGTATTTT. It yields the protein CASSLYASGDFPGTDTQYF.

This clone has ten or more counts. The chain recombines TRBV14 with TRBJ2-5, with D unresolved. The CDR3 extends over 12 amino acids. The V gene lost 0 bases and the J gene lost 4 bases, with 3 bases spanning the gap. Germline lookup yields CDR1 SGHDN and CDR2 FVKESK. The DNA for the CDR3 is TGTGCCAGCAGCCAAGAAAGAGAGACCCAGTACTTC. It encodes CASSQERETQYF. The full variable domain, completed using reference TRBV14 and TRBJ2-5, is EAGVTQFPSHSVIEKGQTVTLRCDPISGHDNLYWYRRVMGKEIKFLLHFVKESKQDESGMPNNRFLAERTGGTYSTLKVQPAELEDSGVYFCASSQERETQYFGPGTRLLVL.

This clone has a count of ten or more. The rearrangement links TRBV10-3 to TRBJ2-1, with TRBD2 matching 13 bases. The CDR3 contains 16 residues. Germline assignment: CDR1 ENHRY and CDR2 SYGVKD. Trimming cost V 4 bases and J 3 bases; bases outside gene matches: 3. The CDR3 DNA follows: TGTGCCATCAGTGGGACTAGCGGGGGCTTCTACAATGAGCAGTTCTTC. Protein: CAISGTSGGFYNEQFF.

The genes are TRBV7-9 and TRBJ2-5; D may correspond to TRBD1 or TRBD2 (5 bases each). CDR1 and CDR2 (germline): SEHNR, FQNEAQ (reference sequence). The V end was cut by 5 bases, the J end by 4 bases, with 17 bases between. CDR3 length: 15 amino acids. As DNA, the CDR3 is TGTGCCAGCAGCCGGCCCCGGGCAGGGAGAGAGACCCAGTACTTC. Its protein is CASSRPRAGRETQYF.

The V gene is TRBV29-1, the J gene TRBJ1-2, with D uncertain. V was trimmed by 5 bases and J by 5 bases, leaving 9 bases between them. This CDR3 has 11 residues. Looked up from germline, CDR1 is SQVTM and CDR2 is ANQGSEA. CDR3 loop: CSVFGEYGYTF. The DNA of the CDR3 is TGCAGCGTTTTCGGGGAATATGGCTACACCTTC.

The J gene is TRBJ2-1, the V gene TRBV6-6; unclear D gene. Germline V gives CDR1 MNHNY, CDR2 SVGAGI (reference sequence). V was pared by 5 bases and J by 8 bases, with 16 bases between. This CDR3 contains 14 residues. DNA for the CDR3: TGTGCCAGCAGTGACAATCAAGTGGGCGATGAGCAGTTCTTC. The encoded protein is CASSDNQVGDEQFF.

This clone was detected only a few times. The chain combines TRBV2 with TRBJ2-1; D perhaps matches TRBD2 (6 bases). Deletions cut 8 bases from V and 4 bases from J, with 15 bases between. CDR3 length: 14 amino acids. Germline assignment: CDR1 SNHLY and CDR2 FYNNEI. This CDR3 is CASFGTQKYNEQFF. In DNA, the CDR3 is TGTGCCAGCTTCGGGACTCAAAAATACAATGAGCAGTTCTTC.

The V call is TRBV4-2, the J call TRBJ1-2, with D perhaps matching TRBD1 (5 bases). V was trimmed by 1 base and J by 6 bases, leaving 9 bases between them. The CDR3 has 13 residues. CDR1 is LGHNA, CDR2 YNFKEQ, per germline. The CDR3 nucleotides read TGTGCCAGCAGCCAAGGCAGGGAGGATGGCTACACCTTC. It encodes CASSQGREDGYTF.